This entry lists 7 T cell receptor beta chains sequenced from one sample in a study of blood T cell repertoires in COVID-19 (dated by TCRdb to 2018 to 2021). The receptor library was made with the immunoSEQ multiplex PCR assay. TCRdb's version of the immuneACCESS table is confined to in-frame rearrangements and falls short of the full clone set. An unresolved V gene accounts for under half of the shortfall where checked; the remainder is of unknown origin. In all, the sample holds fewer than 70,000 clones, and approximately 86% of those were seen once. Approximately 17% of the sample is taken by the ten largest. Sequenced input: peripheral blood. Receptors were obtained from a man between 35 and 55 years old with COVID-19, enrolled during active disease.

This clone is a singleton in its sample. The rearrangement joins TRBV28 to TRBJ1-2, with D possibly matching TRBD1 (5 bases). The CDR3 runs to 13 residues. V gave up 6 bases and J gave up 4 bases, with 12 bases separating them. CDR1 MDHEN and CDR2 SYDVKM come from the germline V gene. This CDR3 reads CASRTTVFYGYTF. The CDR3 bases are TGTGCCAGCAGGACGACAGTATTCTATGGCTACACCTTC.

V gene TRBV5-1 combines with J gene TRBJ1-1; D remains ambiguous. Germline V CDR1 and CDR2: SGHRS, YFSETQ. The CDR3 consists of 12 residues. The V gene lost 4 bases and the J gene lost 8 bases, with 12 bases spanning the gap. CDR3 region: CASSPEGGEAFF. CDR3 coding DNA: TGCGCCAGCAGCCCTGAGGGCGGGGAAGCTTTCTTT. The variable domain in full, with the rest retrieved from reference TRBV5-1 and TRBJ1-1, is KAGVTQTPRYLIKTRGQQVTLSCSPISGHRSVSWYQQTPGQGLQFLFEYFSETQRNKGNFPGRFSGRQFSNSRSEMNVSTLELGDSALYLCASSPEGGEAFFGQGTRLTVV.

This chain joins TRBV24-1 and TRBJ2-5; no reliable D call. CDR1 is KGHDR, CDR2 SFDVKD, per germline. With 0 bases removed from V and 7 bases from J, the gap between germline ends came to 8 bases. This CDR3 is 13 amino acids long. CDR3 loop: CATSDLVRGTQYF. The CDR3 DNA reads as TGTGCCACCAGTGATTTGGTCCGCGGGACCCAGTACTTC.

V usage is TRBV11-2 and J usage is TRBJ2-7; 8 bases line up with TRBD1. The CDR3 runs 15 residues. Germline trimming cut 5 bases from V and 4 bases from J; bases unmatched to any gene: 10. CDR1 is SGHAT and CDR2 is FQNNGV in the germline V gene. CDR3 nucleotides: TGTGCCAGCAGCGAGTCCGGACAGGGTCTATACGAGCAGTACTTC. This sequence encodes CASSESGQGLYEQYF.

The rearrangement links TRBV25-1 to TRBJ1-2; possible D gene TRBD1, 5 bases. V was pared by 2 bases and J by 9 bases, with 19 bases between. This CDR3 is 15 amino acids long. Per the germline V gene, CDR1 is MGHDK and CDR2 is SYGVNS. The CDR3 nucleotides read TGTGCCAGCAGTGAACAAACAGGATCCCTCTCTCGCTACACCTTC. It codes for CASSEQTGSLSRYTF.

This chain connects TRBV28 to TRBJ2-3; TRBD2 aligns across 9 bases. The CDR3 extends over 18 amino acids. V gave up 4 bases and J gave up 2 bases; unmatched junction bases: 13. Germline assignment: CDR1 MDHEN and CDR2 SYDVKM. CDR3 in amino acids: CASSSAGGKPLLTDTQYF. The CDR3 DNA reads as TGTGCCAGCAGTTCAGCGGGGGGAAAACCACTCCTCACAGATACGCAGTATTTT.

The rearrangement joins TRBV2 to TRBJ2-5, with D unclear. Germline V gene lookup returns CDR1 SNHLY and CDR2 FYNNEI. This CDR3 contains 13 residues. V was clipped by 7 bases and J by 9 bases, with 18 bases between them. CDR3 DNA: TGTGCCAGCATTACGACTCAAGTCGGGTCCCAGTACTTC. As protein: CASITTQVGSQYF.